Sequencing of this T cell receptor beta chain was carried out in a study of CD8+ T cells in alopecia areata. Turning to the study itself: Treatment comprised oral tofacitinib, 5 to 10 mg twice daily, in treated patients.

Obtained from alopecia areata patients were lesional scalp punch biopsies along with peripheral blood. Extracted RNA was reverse transcribed into cDNA, the sequencing template. Sequencing used immunoSEQ multiplex PCR; TCRdb keeps in-frame clones, though not all of them. The table has 130,000 to 150,000 clones, about 90% seen once; the top ten hold more than 12%. Note on this clone: The antigen is undetermined.

General study results and limits: The study found TCR sharing across patients less clear than in mice, possibly for HLA reasons.

The sequencing here drew on CD8+ T cells sorted from blood, taken at week 0. This sequence was found in a human donor with alopecia areata.

The CDR3 DNA follows: TGTGCCAGCAGTTTAGGAACTAGTGGGCATGAGCAGTTCTTC. Protein sequence: CASSLGTSGHEQFF. This chain connects TRBV27 to TRBJ2-1; possible D gene TRBD2, 5 bases. Germline V gene lookup returns CDR1 MNHEY and CDR2 SMNVEV (reference sequence). This CDR3 is built from 14 residues. V was pared by 2 bases and J by 8 bases, with 13 bases between.